This is a list of T cell receptor beta chains from one sample in a study of cytomegalovirus exposure and HLA in healthy donors. Libraries were prepared by immunoSEQ multiplex PCR; TCRdb keeps only in-frame clonotypes and omits some of them. In the table there are some 57,000 clones, around three fifths of which are singletons. Sequenced sample: PBMCs. The source is a human donor in good health. CDR3s leave out the opening cysteine and the closing phenylalanine or tryptophan.

TRBV7-9,SSSSSRATNTEAF
TRBV5-1,ASSLPRVGGERETQY
TRBV5-4,ASSLGQGWGDTEAF
TRBV11-2,ASSEQGAGSPLH
TRBV6-1,ASSPRQNMNTEAF
TRBV6-5,ASSPLGTEAEQY
TRBV30,AWSRDFYEQY
TRBV7-6,ASSLVARSGANVLT
TRBV9,ASSPQEGGVNYGYT
TRBV5-1,ASHTGGWSYREQY
TRBV7-6,ASSLAEGLGTEAF
TRBV15,ATSRGTGSSYEQY
TRBV7-3,ASSLGSNTEAF
TRBV29-1,SVEPGTLGDEQF
TRBV4-1,ASSQGGISGANVLT
TRBV30,AWSRGANYGYT
TRBV30,ASDRGLNTEAF
TRBV18,ASSVGGTEAF